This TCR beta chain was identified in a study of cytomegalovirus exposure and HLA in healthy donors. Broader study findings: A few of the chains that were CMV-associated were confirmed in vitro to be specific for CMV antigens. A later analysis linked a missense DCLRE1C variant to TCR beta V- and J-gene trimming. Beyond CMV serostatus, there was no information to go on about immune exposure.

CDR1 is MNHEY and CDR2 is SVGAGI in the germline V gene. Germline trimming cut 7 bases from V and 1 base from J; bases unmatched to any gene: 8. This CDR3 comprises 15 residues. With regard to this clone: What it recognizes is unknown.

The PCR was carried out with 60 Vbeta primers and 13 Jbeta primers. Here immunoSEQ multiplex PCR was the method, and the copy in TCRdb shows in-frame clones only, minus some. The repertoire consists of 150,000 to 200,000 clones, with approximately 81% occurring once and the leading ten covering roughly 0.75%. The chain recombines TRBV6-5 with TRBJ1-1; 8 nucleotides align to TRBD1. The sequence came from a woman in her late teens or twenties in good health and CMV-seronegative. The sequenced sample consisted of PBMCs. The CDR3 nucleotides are TGTGCCAGCAACCAAGACCAGGGGGCGAACACTGAAGCTTTCTTT. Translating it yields CASNQDQGANTEAFF.